Reported below is one T cell receptor beta chain. The CDR3 consists of 13 residues. The V gene's germline CDR1 is DFQATT and CDR2 SNEGSKA (reference sequence). J was trimmed by 9 bases and V by 3 bases; bases with no gene match: 10. This sample is drawn from a study of blood T cell repertoires in COVID-19. Study summary: Spain, Italy and the United States supplied samples that represented acute and convalescent COVID-19. Sources were T cells, B-cell-depleted T cells, or PBMCs; the material itself was cDNA or gDNA.

In the authors' methods: Amplifying reference gene primers gave estimates of nucleated cell counts. The protocol was immunoSEQ multiplex PCR, while the TCRdb copy is restricted to in-frame clones and leaves out a portion. From that table come the V and J calls and clone size; the DNA was used to work out D and trimming. The sample has 95,000 to 110,000 clones, roughly 80% seen once. The chain employs TRBV20-1 and TRBJ1-1; 7 nucleotides line up with TRBD1. The sequence came from a man aged 55-75 years with acute or convalescent COVID-19. Sequenced: peripheral blood. Here the CDR3 reads CSASFEGTEKAFF. The CDR3 nucleotides are TGCAGTGCTAGTTTCGAGGGGACAGAAAAAGCTTTCTTT.